These 16 T cell receptor beta chains were all obtained from the same sample, sequenced in a study of T-cell reconstitution after alpha-beta-depleted transplantation in children. Using unique molecular identifiers, the investigators prepared the TCRbeta library. TCRdb reanalysed the PCR reads using MiXCR and keeps one entry per CDR3 protein. Of 450,000 to 550,000 distinct CDR3 sequences detected, 10% to 12% appear once; the ten largest clones hold approximately 14%. The specimen was PBMCs, mostly from graft donor cells, collected 180 days after TCRalphabeta/CD19-depleted stem cell transplant. The origin of the receptors is a female patient aged 2-9 years who had a stem cell transplant for aplastic anemia, so the T cells may come from the graft donor.

In this sample, this clonotype turned up a few times. CDR3 in DNA: TGTGCCAGCAGAATAGAAGAAAAGGGTAACTATGGCTACACCTTC. This codes for CASRIEEKGNYGYTF. The gene calls are TRBV7-9 and TRBJ1-2; D not certain. Germline CDR1 SEHNR, CDR2 FQNEAQ (reference sequence). V gave up 6 bases and J gave up 1 base, with 15 bases separating them. The CDR3 has 15 residues. The complete variable domain, with remaining parts taken from reference TRBV7-9 and TRBJ1-2, reads DTGVSQNPRHKITKRGQNVTFRCDPISEHNRLYWYRQTLGQGPEFLTYFQNEAQLEKSRLLSDRFSAERPKGSFSTLEIQRTEQGDSAMYLCASRIEEKGNYGYTFGSGTRLTVV.

This clonotype has more than one count but fewer than ten. The chain employs TRBV19 and TRBJ1-6, with D uncertain. This CDR3 is built from 12 residues. V shed 7 bases and J shed 8 bases, with 9 bases lying between them. From germline, CDR1 is LNHDA and CDR2 SQIVND (reference sequence). Written as DNA, the CDR3 is TGTGCCAGTACCCGGGAGGATTCACCCCTCCACTTT. Protein: CASTREDSPLHF.

There are a few counts of this clonotype. This rearrangement joins TRBV20-1 to TRBJ2-7; a weak D match, TRBD2 (6 bases). Trimming stripped 0 bases from V and 2 bases from J, with 26 bases between. Germline CDR1 DFQATT, CDR2 SNEGSKA (reference sequence). This CDR3 is 19 amino acids long. The CDR3 DNA sequence: TGCAGTGCTAGAGATTTCGGGTCGGTCTCCGTACTAGCTGCCTACGAGCAGTACTTC. Translating gives CSARDFGSVSVLAAYEQYF.

This clonotype was observed many times. The chain combines TRBV28 with TRBJ2-1; TRBD2 agrees at 7 bases. Germline assignment: CDR1 MDHEN and CDR2 SYDVKM. The V gene end was trimmed by 8 bases and the J gene end by 3 bases; junction bases not matched to a gene: 10. CDR3 size: 15 residues. The CDR3 loop is CASQTAGVLYNEQFF. The CDR3 nucleotides read TGTGCCAGCCAGACGGCGGGAGTGCTCTACAATGAGCAGTTCTTC. The full variable domain, rest sourced from reference TRBV28 and TRBJ2-1, is DVKVTQSSRYLVKRTGEKVFLECVQDMDHENMFWYRQDPGLGLRLIYFSYDVKMKEKGDIPEGYSVSREKKERFSLILESASTNQTSMYLCASQTAGVLYNEQFFGPGTRLTVL.

This clonotype has just a few counts. V gene TRBV16 combines with J gene TRBJ1-5, with D unresolved. The CDR3 length is 13 residues. The germline gives CDR1 KGHSY, CDR2 FQNENV. V lost 4 bases and J 7 bases, leaving 11 bases between the germline ends. The CDR3 DNA sequence: TGTGCCAGCAGCCTCAGGATCCGCCAGCCCCAGCATTTT. This translates into CASSLRIRQPQHF.

This clonotype was seen more than once but under ten times. The rearrangement links TRBV7-6 to TRBJ2-1, with D perhaps TRBD2 (6 bases). CDR3 size: 12 residues. Trimming took off 7 bases at V and 8 bases at J, with 12 bases between the two ends. Germline values: CDR1 SGHVS, CDR2 FNYEAQ. CDR3 residues: CASTEGQDEQFF. As DNA, the CDR3 is TGTGCCAGCACGGAGGGCCAAGATGAGCAGTTCTTC.

V is TRBV29-1 and J is TRBJ1-3; D not resolved. The V and J ends lost 3 bases and 0 bases respectively, with 9 bases between them. From germline, CDR1 is SQVTM and CDR2 ANQGSEA. This CDR3 has 14 residues. CDR3 DNA sequence: TGCAGCGTTGAGATGCGTTCCTCTGGAAACACCATATATTTT. This sequence encodes CSVEMRSSGNTIYF.

In its sample, this clonotype was seen many times. V usage is TRBV5-5 and J usage is TRBJ2-3; D is ambiguous. In germline, CDR1 is SGHKS, CDR2 YYEKEE (reference sequence). V lost 4 bases, J lost 0 bases, and 9 bases lay in between. CDR3 size: 14 residues. The CDR3 DNA sequence: TGTGCCAGCAGCAGGGCTACTAGCACAGATACGCAGTATTTT. It translates to CASSRATSTDTQYF.

A note on this clonotype: One end of the junction is discordant with germline, which a read error may explain. The rearrangement joins TRBV6-1 to TRBJ2-6, with a tentative D call TRBD2 (6 bases). This CDR3 comprises 15 residues. CDR1 and CDR2 (germline): MNHNS, SASEGT. Here the CDR3 reads CASSEGGSGANGLTF. The CDR3 coding sequence is TGTGCCAGCAGTGAGGGAGGCTCTGGGGCCAACGGCCTGACTTTC.

Many counts were recorded for this clonotype. The chain combines TRBV20-1 with TRBJ2-2; no definite D call. The V and J ends lost 0 bases and 4 bases respectively, with 6 bases between them. This CDR3 is built from 13 residues. Germline V lookup: CDR1 DFQATT, CDR2 SNEGSKA (reference sequence). The CDR3 loop reads CSAREVATGELFF. The CDR3 nucleotides read TGCAGTGCTAGAGAAGTGGCCACCGGGGAGCTGTTTTTT.

This clonotype was seen a few times. One base away lies a much larger clone, so this may be a sequencing read error. The V and J genes are TRBV7-2 and TRBJ2-7; the D gene could be TRBD1 or TRBD2 (6 bases each). This CDR3 spans 14 amino acids. V was trimmed by 1 base and J by 2 bases, leaving 9 bases between them. Looked up from germline, CDR1 is SGHTA and CDR2 is FQGNSA. This chain's CDR3 is CASSLVRDTYEQYF. CDR3 nucleotide sequence: TGTGCCAGCAGCTTAGTGCGGGACACCTACGAGCAGTACTTC.

The V and J genes are TRBV28 and TRBJ2-1, with D hard to call. Trimming took 7 bases from V and 0 from J, leaving 10 bases between them. CDR3 length equals 14 residues. Germline CDR1 reads MDHEN; CDR2 reads SYDVKM. The CDR3, as DNA: TGTGCCAGCAATGCGCTCAGCTCCTACAATGAGCAGTTCTTC. Protein: CASNALSSYNEQFF. Combining the CDR3 with reference TRBV28 and TRBJ2-1 gives the whole variable domain DVKVTQSSRYLVKRTGEKVFLECVQDMDHENMFWYRQDPGLGLRLIYFSYDVKMKEKGDIPEGYSVSREKKERFSLILESASTNQTSMYLCASNALSSYNEQFFGPGTRLTVL.

This clonotype was counted between two and nine times. The chain joins TRBV12-3 or TRBV12-4 to TRBJ2-1; 13 nucleotides align to TRBD2. This CDR3 contains 15 residues. V shed 6 bases and J 10 bases; nucleotides not matched to a gene: 9. The CDR3 protein is CASSLLAGGTGEQFF. CDR3 nucleotides: TGTGCCAGCAGCCTACTAGCGGGAGGGACGGGAGAGCAGTTCTTC.

CDR3 coding DNA: TGCAGCGTCCACAGGGGTTTCGGCACCGGGGAGCTGTTTTTT. Protein product: CSVHRGFGTGELFF. The chain carries TRBV29-1 and TRBJ2-2; the match to TRBD1 covers 7 bases. V lost 6 bases, J lost 4 bases, and 8 bases stayed unmatched. Per germline, CDR1 SQVTM and CDR2 ANQGSEA. The CDR3 spans 14 residues.

This clonotype was seen a few times. The chain carries TRBV27 and TRBJ1-1; a weak D match, TRBD1 (5 bases). CDR3 length: 14 amino acids. Looked up from germline, CDR1 is MNHEY and CDR2 is SMNVEV (reference sequence). V lost 3 bases, J lost 4 bases, and 12 bases lay in between. CDR3 coding DNA: TGTGCCAGCAGTTTCGGCAGGGTCGGCACTGAAGCTTTCTTT. Its protein is CASSFGRVGTEAFF.

In this sample, this clonotype turned up a few times. The V call is TRBV10-3, the J call TRBJ2-1, with a tentative D call TRBD1 (6 bases). The CDR3 is 16 amino acids. Germline V gene lookup returns CDR1 ENHRY and CDR2 SYGVKD. Trimming cost V 4 bases and J 5 bases, with 18 bases left between them. CDR3 nucleotides: TGTGCCATCAGTGGGGGAAGGCAGGGGAAACACAATGAGCAGTTCTTC. The encoded protein is CAISGGRQGKHNEQFF.